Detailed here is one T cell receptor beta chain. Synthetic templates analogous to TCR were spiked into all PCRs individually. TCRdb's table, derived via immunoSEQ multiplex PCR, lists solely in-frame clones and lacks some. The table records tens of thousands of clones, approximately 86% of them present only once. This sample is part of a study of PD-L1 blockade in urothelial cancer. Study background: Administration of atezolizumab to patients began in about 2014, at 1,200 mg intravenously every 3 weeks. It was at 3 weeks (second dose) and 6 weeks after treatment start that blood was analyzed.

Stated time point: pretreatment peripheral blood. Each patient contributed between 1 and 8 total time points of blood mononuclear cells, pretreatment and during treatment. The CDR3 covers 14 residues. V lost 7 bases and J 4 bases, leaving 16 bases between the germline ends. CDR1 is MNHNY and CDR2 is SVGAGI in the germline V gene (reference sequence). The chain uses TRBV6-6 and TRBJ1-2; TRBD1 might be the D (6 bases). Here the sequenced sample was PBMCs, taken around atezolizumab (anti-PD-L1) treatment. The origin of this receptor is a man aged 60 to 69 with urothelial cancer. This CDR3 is CASTPGTRGYGYTF. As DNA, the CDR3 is TGTGCCAGCACCCCCGGGACAAGGGGCTATGGCTACACCTTC.